The clone carrying this TCR beta chain was detected a few times. The data stem from a study of shared clonotypes between healthy human individuals. TCRdb's table, derived via immunoSEQ multiplex PCR, lists solely in-frame clones and lacks some. The profile shows some 700,000 clones, about 90% of them singletons. The donors were adults (healthy and HIV-negative) with no recent acute infections or vaccinations. The authors combined CD45RO+ cells with CCR7-negative CD45RA+ TemRA cells as CD8 memory. Germline values: CDR1 GTSNPN, CDR2 SVGIG (reference sequence). The CDR3 totals 15 residues. Input material: memory CD8+ T cells from PBMCs. The subset here: CD45RO+ cells pooled with CCR7-negative TemRA cells. The TCR was taken from a man aged 18 to 29 in good health. Some clones in this sample may be carry-over from other donors' samples. The genes are TRBV30 and TRBJ2-5; TRBD1 matches 10 bases. With the DNA end fitting TRBJ2-7 better, the J assignment may be wrong. The CDR3 DNA reads as TGTGCCTGCCTTGTATGGACAGGGGGGCTCTACGAGCAGTACTTC. Its protein is CACLVWTGGLYEQYF.